The 9 T cell receptor beta chains below were found in one sample sequenced in a study of T cells after yellow fever vaccination. Using its own MiXCR run on the 5' RACE reads, TCRdb lists one record per CDR3 protein. In the table there are around 590,000 distinct CDR3 sequences, approximately 13% of which are singletons. The sequencing used PBMCs, collected on the day of the yellow fever booster vaccination. The receptors here all came from a man under 40 who received the YFV17D yellow fever vaccine.

In its sample, this clonotype was seen a few times. The chain recombines TRBV28 with TRBJ2-7; D ambiguous. The V end was cut by 5 bases, the J end by 9 bases, with 20 bases between. Germline V gives CDR1 MDHEN, CDR2 SYDVKM. This CDR3 is built from 14 residues. CDR3 nucleotides: TGTGCCAGCAGTCCGCACGCCCGATTCGAACGGCAGTACTTC. It specifies CASSPHARFERQYF.

The J gene is TRBJ2-7, the V gene TRBV27, with D possibly being TRBD1 or TRBD2 (5 bases each). The CDR3 totals 15 residues. Germline V gives CDR1 MNHEY, CDR2 SMNVEV (reference sequence). The V end was cut by 5 bases, the J end by 0 bases, with 14 bases between. Here the CDR3 reads CASSPRDPSSYEQYF. Written as DNA, the CDR3 is TGTGCCAGCAGTCCCCGGGACCCCAGCTCCTACGAGCAGTACTTC.

A single count supports this clonotype. This chain joins TRBV18 and TRBJ1-5; the D is unclear. Germline loops: CDR1 KGHSH, CDR2 LQKENI. V lost 2 bases, J lost 4 bases, and 9 bases lay in between. The CDR3 spans 14 residues. The CDR3 loop reads CASSPGGRNQPQHF. For the CDR3, the DNA is TGTGCCAGCTCACCAGGCGGCAGAAATCAGCCCCAGCATTTT.

V and J are TRBV5-1 and TRBJ2-1; D not certain. Germline values: CDR1 SGHRS, CDR2 YFSETQ. V gave up 0 bases and J gave up 0 bases, with 7 bases separating them. The CDR3 is 15 residues long. The CDR3 bases are TGCGCCAGCAGCTTGGAGGATTCCTCCTACAATGAGCAGTTCTTC. Residues: CASSLEDSSYNEQFF.

J is TRBJ1-4 and V is TRBV6-1; D ambiguous. V was trimmed by 3 bases and J by 11 bases, leaving 10 bases between them. The germline V gene encodes CDR1 MNHNS and CDR2 SASEGT. CDR3 length: 12 amino acids. The CDR3 DNA reads TGTGCCAGCAGTGAGCAGACTGCGAAACTGTTTTTT. Protein: CASSEQTAKLFF.

This clonotype was observed a handful of times. The gene calls are TRBV20-1 and TRBJ2-2, with 10 bases that match TRBD2. The V segment lost 1 base and the J segment 6 bases; nucleotides outside the gene matches: 5. Germline CDR1 is DFQATT and CDR2 is SNEGSKA (reference sequence). This CDR3 is 15 amino acids long. Here the CDR3 reads CSARVASGSSGELFF. For the CDR3, the DNA is TGCAGTGCTAGAGTGGCTAGCGGGAGCTCCGGGGAGCTGTTTTTT.

With respect to this clonotype: This clone may be a read error of a much larger clone one base away. V and J are TRBV7-8 and TRBJ2-1; D unresolved. This CDR3 has 14 amino acids. CDR1 is SGHVS and CDR2 is FQNEAQ in the germline V gene. CDR3 bases: TGTGTCAGCAGCTTAGTTGGGGTCTACAATGAGCAGTTCTTC. It specifies CVSSLVGVYNEQFF.

A few counts support this clonotype. The chain joins TRBV24-1 to TRBJ2-1; 9 bases align to TRBD2. Germline CDR1 and CDR2: KGHDR and SFDVKD. The CDR3 consists of 17 residues. After removal of 4 bases from V and 3 bases from J, the junction contained 9 bases not matched to a gene. CDR3 sequence (DNA): TGTGCCACCAGTGAGGGCGTGGCTAGCGGGGTCTACAATGAGCAGTTCTTC. This sequence encodes CATSEGVASGVYNEQFF.

This clonotype was counted between two and nine times. The chain couples TRBV14 to TRBJ1-2; D possibly corresponds to TRBD1 (5 bases). The CDR3 has 16 residues. With 3 bases removed from V and 2 bases from J, the gap between germline ends came to 16 bases. Germline assignment: CDR1 SGHDN and CDR2 FVKESK. DNA for the CDR3: TGTGCCAGCAGCCAGGCTAATACTGGGGCGAACTATGGCTACACCTTC. The encoded protein is CASSQANTGANYGYTF.